This T cell receptor beta chain originates from a study of identical twins listed by TCRdb under 2016. Study-level background: To test whether fetal clonotypes persist, this study deep-sequenced TCR alpha and beta repertoires from monozygotic twins, from unrelated adults of various ages, and from cord blood. Replicate twin experiments were performed at different times using different library preparation protocols to rule out contamination. Paper-wide results and their limitations: Because the same donors could not be followed over many years, conclusions were based on cross-sectional statistical analysis. Compared with coincidental sharing between unrelated individuals, an excess of low generation-probability sequences was observed among out-of-frame TCR alpha sequences shared between twins. Zero-insertion analyses could be partly confounded by invariant T cells such as MAIT and iNKT, although diverse VJ usage argued against such confounding for most clonotypes. The excess sharing between twins in beta out-of-frame sequences was weaker because fewer shared sequences reduced the signal-to-noise ratio. In monozygotic twins, out-of-frame TCR alpha sharing was systematically underestimated by recombination models, although the models agreed with sharing between unrelated individuals. Abundant cord blood beta clonotypes had fewer insertions, young adult naive repertoires showed a similar but weaker trend, and memory repertoires showed no such trend.

The CDR3, from cysteine to phenylalanine, totals 15 residues. Kept here is only the CDR3 DNA, which spans 45 bases and is read in frame from base 1. Trimming takes 1 base off V and 3 bases off J; junction bases not matched to a gene: 4. The germline V gene (reference sequence) gives CDR1 as DFQATT and CDR2 as SNEGSKA. There are many counts of this clonotype. Its antigen is still unknown. Per-base qualities were not stored, and no clone one base away is much larger. Only healthy Caucasian donors were included. Three pairs of female monozygotic twins, all aged about 18 to 29 years, were included in the twin cohort. Miltenyi CD45RO+ enrichment and human naive T-cell isolation kits were used to isolate memory (CD45RO+) and naive T cells from PBMC. The library relied on 5' RACE. TCRdb records Illumina HiSeq 2000 as the sequencer. A universal primer binding site was introduced by template switching, and a unique molecular identifier was present in the final cDNA, enabling accurate counting of TCR cDNA molecules. Specific primers in the conserved constant-segment region were used to synthesize first-strand cDNA for the TCR alpha and beta chains. To control for contamination, every cDNA library carried two barcodes: a SMART-Mk sample barcode plus Illumina barcodes. TruSeq adapter sequences, together with Illumina sample barcodes, were added in two successive PCR steps. The Illumina HiSeq platform was used with custom primers to sequence TCR alpha and beta cDNA libraries. In the original analysis: MiGEC processed the raw reads to extract unique molecular identifiers, while MiXCR was used to determine the CDR3 positions. For each individual, recombination models were inferred using an EM algorithm with the repgenHMM and IGoR tools. The analysis of shared clonotypes was done with the tcR package in R, with sharing normalized by the product of cloneset sizes. To study raw recombination without the effects of thymic and clonal selection, out-of-frame nonproductive sequences were analyzed. Using fastp trimming at Q25 and MiXCR clonotype assembly, TCRdb reanalyzed the public sequencing data and kept in-frame beta chains. Rows are unified per CDR3 protein, each entry keeping the most common DNA and genes. It is TCRdb's table, rather than the study itself, that gives the V and J calls and clone size. This sample is represented by some 200,000 distinct CDR3 sequences; around 8% of them were singletons. The ten largest clones add up to less than 2% of the sample.

This same sample was also part of a study on yellow fever vaccine responses in identical twins. The second study's authors report: The T cell response to vaccination in identical twins was reported by the authors to appear partly convergent and partly personalized. In identical twins, the study followed T cell clones that responded to the vaccine with precision.

Material: memory (CD45RO+) T cells sorted from blood. This sample's cell subset or site label indicates: CD45RO+ enriched T cells. This clonotype originated in a woman younger than 35 in good health. Recombination linked TRBV20-1 to TRBJ2-2, with 8 bases aligning to TRBD2. The bases read TGCAGTGCTAGAGGGTTCGGGGGGGACACCGGGGAGCTGTTTTTT. This is translated as CSARGFGGDTGELFF.